These 17 T cell receptor beta chains originate from one sample sequenced in a study of graft-versus-host responses after intestinal transplantation (dated by TCRdb to 2020 to 2023). These receptors have no known antigen. The library came from the immunoSEQ multiplex PCR assay. The clones in this table, taken by TCRdb from immuneACCESS, are in-frame only. Not every clone is retained; where verified, under half of the shortfall comes from an unresolved V gene, and the cause of the rest is unknown. The sample data list over 45,000 clones, and around 92% of these were observed just once. The biggest ten clones account for 0.5% to 0.7% of the sample. The meaning of the sample's time point label: cells obtained before transplantation from donor or recipient. The sequencing used unstimulated CD4+ T cells sorted from spleen or lymph node cells, collected before transplant. The receptors shown here come from a human donor who was the organ donor for an intestinal transplant.

This chain connects TRBV5-1 to TRBJ2-3; 8 bases are shared with TRBD2. The length of the CDR3 is 17 residues. Per germline, CDR1 SGHRS and CDR2 YFSETQ. Losses at the gene ends were 0 bases for V and 4 bases for J; bases not matched to a gene: 10. The CDR3 is CASSLVGRAAGADTQYF. CDR3 coding DNA: TGCGCCAGCAGCTTGGTCGGGAGGGCCGCCGGCGCAGATACGCAGTATTTT.

The chain has TRBV19 and TRBJ1-4; the match to TRBD1 covers 7 bases. The CDR3 has 16 amino acids. CDR1 is LNHDA, CDR2 SQIVND, per germline (reference sequence). The J segment lost 2 bases and the V segment lost 5 bases, leaving 8 bases of the junction unmatched. CDR3 protein: CASSLDRKGTNEKLFF. The CDR3 bases are TGTGCCAGTAGTTTGGACAGGAAGGGGACTAATGAAAAACTGTTTTTT.

This clone came up a few times. The chain is built from TRBV6-5 and TRBJ2-1, with TRBD2 matching over 14 bases. The CDR3 has 15 amino acids. Germline V gene data show CDR1 as MNHEY and CDR2 as SVGAGI. J gave up 6 bases and V 7 bases, and 5 bases lay outside the gene matches. The CDR3 sequence is CASNRGTSGSNEQFF. The CDR3 nucleotides read TGTGCCAGCAATCGGGGGACTAGCGGGAGCAATGAGCAGTTCTTC.

The gene calls are TRBV30 and TRBJ2-7; 8 bases line up with TRBD1. V shed 3 bases and J 4 bases; nucleotides not matched to a gene: 11. The V gene's germline CDR1 is GTSNPN and CDR2 SVGIG (reference sequence). The CDR3 runs 15 residues. DNA of the CDR3: TGTGCCTGGAGACCCCGCCAGACAGGGGTATACGAGCAGTACTTC. Translation gives CAWRPRQTGVYEQYF.

This rearrangement joins TRBV5-5 to TRBJ2-5; no reliable D call. CDR3 length: 16 amino acids. V shed 3 bases and J shed 5 bases, with 20 bases lying between them. Germline lookup yields CDR1 SGHKS and CDR2 YYEKEE (reference sequence). The CDR3, as DNA: TGTGCCAGCAGCTACCCCACCATGGCCGGAGCGGAGACCCAGTACTTC. This encodes CASSYPTMAGAETQYF. The variable domain in full, completed from reference TRBV5-5 and TRBJ2-5, reads DAGVTQSPTHLIKTRGQQVTLRCSPISGHKSVSWYQQVLGQGPQFIFQYYEKEERGRGNFPDRFSARQFPNYSSELNVNALLLGDSALYLCASSYPTMAGAETQYFGPGTRLLVL.

This rearrangement joins TRBV5-4 to TRBJ2-7; 8 nucleotides match TRBD1. Looked up from germline, CDR1 is SGHNT and CDR2 is YYREEE (reference sequence). V lost 0 bases and J lost 6; bases outside the gene matches: 2. There are 13 residues in the CDR3. The CDR3 protein is CASSLGDRREQYF. As DNA, the CDR3 is TGTGCCAGCAGCTTGGGGGACAGGCGCGAGCAGTACTTC.

This chain connects TRBV30 to TRBJ2-7, with 8 bases matching TRBD2. The CDR3 extends over 15 amino acids. Germline trimming cut 0 bases from V and 1 base from J; bases unmatched to any gene: 5. CDR1 is GTSNPN, CDR2 SVGIG, per germline (reference sequence). The CDR3 reads CAWSVLGGRSYEQYF. In DNA, the CDR3 is TGTGCCTGGAGTGTATTGGGCGGGAGGTCCTACGAGCAGTACTTC.

This clone came up once. V and J are TRBV7-2 and TRBJ2-6, with 9 bases fitting TRBD1. The ends lost 5 bases at V and 0 bases at J; junction bases unmatched: 8. This CDR3 has 18 residues. Germline-derived CDR1 and CDR2 are SGHTA and FQGNSA. The CDR3 bases are TGTGCCAGCAGCCCACGGACAGGGGCCAACTCTGGGGCCAACGTCCTGACTTTC. Translating it yields CASSPRTGANSGANVLTF.

V and J are TRBV5-1 and TRBJ1-4; D is unclear. Germline V gene sequence: CDR1 SGHRS, CDR2 YFSETQ. This CDR3 spans 15 amino acids. V was shortened by 1 base and J by 4 bases, with 11 bases between the two germline ends. The CDR3 DNA reads TGCGCCAGCAGCTTGCAATCCGGGGTTAATGAAAAACTGTTTTTT. It translates to CASSLQSGVNEKLFF.

The rearrangement joins TRBV9 to TRBJ1-5; no clear D. In germline, CDR1 is SGDLS, CDR2 YYNGEE. The V end was cut by 0 bases, the J end by 3 bases, with 10 bases between. The CDR3 loop spans 15 amino acids. The CDR3 sequence is CASSVAGGDNQPQHF. The CDR3 DNA reads TGTGCCAGCAGCGTAGCCGGTGGAGACAATCAGCCCCAGCATTTT.

The chain is built from TRBV18 and TRBJ1-5, with 7 positions matching TRBD1. V lost 1 base, J lost 1 base, and 4 bases stayed unmatched. The V gene's germline CDR1 is KGHSH and CDR2 LQKENI. CDR3 length equals 16 residues. The CDR3 protein is CASSPQAGGSNQPQHF. DNA of the CDR3: TGTGCCAGCTCACCACAGGCAGGGGGGAGCAATCAGCCCCAGCATTTT.

The chain employs TRBV5-5 and TRBJ2-7; TRBD1 agrees at 9 bases. This CDR3 comprises 12 residues. Germline CDR1 SGHKS, CDR2 YYEKEE (reference sequence). Unmatched junction bases numbered 0, after V lost 5 bases and J lost 3 bases. The CDR3 spells CASRDRGYEQYF. The CDR3, as DNA: TGTGCCAGCAGGGACAGGGGCTACGAGCAGTACTTC.

The chain couples TRBV19 to TRBJ2-7; 7 nucleotides agree with TRBD1. Trimming cost V 0 bases and J 3 bases; bases outside gene matches: 8. Per germline, CDR1 LNHDA and CDR2 SQIVND (reference sequence). The CDR3 length is 16 residues. The CDR3 spells CASSIDLTQGVYEQYF. The CDR3 coding sequence is TGTGCCAGTAGTATAGACCTCACCCAGGGGGTCTACGAGCAGTACTTC.

The chain joins TRBV4-3 to TRBJ2-1; 11 nucleotides match TRBD2. The ends lost 0 bases at V and 2 bases at J; junction bases unmatched: 3. The CDR3 has 17 amino acids. Per the germline V gene, CDR1 is LGHNA and CDR2 is YSLEER. CDR3 loop: CASSQEIAGGPYNEQFF. The CDR3 DNA reads TGCGCCAGCAGCCAAGAAATAGCGGGAGGGCCCTACAATGAGCAGTTCTTC.

J is TRBJ1-5 and V is TRBV28; 9 bases are a match to TRBD1. The CDR3 runs 15 residues. Germline-derived CDR1 and CDR2 are MDHEN and SYDVKM. The junction had 10 bases not matched to a gene; V was cut back by 10 bases and J by 3 bases. The CDR3 sequence is CATHPGTGNNQPQHF. The CDR3 DNA reads as TGTGCCACCCACCCCGGGACAGGGAACAATCAGCCCCAGCATTTT.

This clone has just a few counts. The genes are TRBV6-1 and TRBJ2-7; 13 nucleotides match TRBD2. Germline CDR1 and CDR2: MNHNS and SASEGT. This CDR3 comprises 14 residues. Unmatched junction bases numbered 3, after V lost 5 bases and J lost 5 bases. Here the CDR3 reads CASSRTSGSHEQYF. CDR3 nucleotide sequence: TGTGCCAGCAGTAGGACTAGCGGGAGCCACGAGCAGTACTTC.

This rearrangement joins TRBV9 to TRBJ1-2; D perhaps matches TRBD1 (5 bases). The V gene's germline CDR1 is SGDLS and CDR2 YYNGEE. The CDR3 loop spans 14 amino acids. Trimming took off 6 bases at V and 4 bases at J, with 16 bases between the two ends. This CDR3 reads CASNPPGQSYGYTF. The CDR3 bases are TGTGCCAGCAACCCCCCTGGACAAAGCTATGGCTACACCTTC.